This passage covers 24 T cell receptor beta chains from one sample sequenced in a study of CXCR3-negative and CXCR3-positive naive CD8 T cells. Libraries were UMI-labeled 5' RACE TRB cDNA. With the 5' RACE reads reprocessed, TCRdb shows one record per CDR3 protein and no DNA. This sample's clone table lists approximately 70,000 distinct CDR3 sequences. Sequencing input: naive CXCR3- CD8+ T cells from blood. The subset is: CD45RO-CCR7+CD27+CD95- naive CD8+ T cells lacking CXCR3 (TNR3-). The receptors were sampled from a human donor in good health. Some clones in this sample may be carry-over from other donors' samples.

V and J are TRBV11-2 and TRBJ1-3. The germline CDR1 and CDR2 sequences are SGHAT and FQNNGV. The CDR3 spans 12 residues. This CDR3 is CASSSAGNTIYF.

The chain combines TRBV29-1 with TRBJ2-2; there is no DNA to check the TCRdb D call of TRBD2. Germline CDR1 and CDR2: SQVTM and ANQGSEA. This CDR3 is built from 12 residues. This CDR3 reads CSVSGRAGELFF.

The chain has TRBV4-1 and TRBJ2-7; TCRdb designates TRBD1, a call that cannot be tested without DNA. This CDR3 has 14 amino acids. The germline CDR1 and CDR2 sequences are MGHRA and YSYEKL. The CDR3 loop is CASSQEGQYYEQYF.

J is TRBJ1-2 and V is TRBV11-2. CDR3 length: 11 residues. Germline V lookup: CDR1 SGHAT, CDR2 FQNNGV. The CDR3 is CASSSNYGYTF.

V usage is TRBV11-2 and J usage is TRBJ2-1; the TRBD2 assignment by TCRdb is unverifiable without DNA. The CDR3 has 15 amino acids. Germline V gives CDR1 SGHAT, CDR2 FQNNGV. The CDR3 loop is CASSLEGGSADEQFF.

The V and J genes are TRBV20-1 and TRBJ2-7; TCRdb outputs TRBD2, but without DNA this stays unchecked. The germline V gene has CDR1 DFQATT and CDR2 SNEGSKA (reference sequence). The CDR3 runs to 15 residues. CDR3 loop: CSARDLAGGDYEQYF.

The chain joins TRBV12-3 or TRBV12-4 to TRBJ2-3; TCRdb calls TRBD1, which cannot be checked without DNA. CDR3 length equals 15 residues. CDR3 sequence reads: CASSFGASGGDTQYF.

V and J are TRBV5-1 and TRBJ1-1. Germline CDR1 is SGHRS and CDR2 is YFSETQ. The CDR3 is made up of 13 amino acids. The CDR3 reads CASTRTGNTEAFF.

The chain uses TRBV28 and TRBJ2-1; the TRBD2 assignment by TCRdb is unverifiable without DNA. The CDR3 extends over 14 amino acids. The germline V gene encodes CDR1 MDHEN and CDR2 SYDVKM. CDR3 in amino acids: CASSQTSGGREQFF. The full variable domain, with the rest looked up from reference TRBV28 and TRBJ2-1, is DVKVTQSSRYLVKRTGEKVFLECVQDMDHENMFWYRQDPGLGLRLIYFSYDVKMKEKGDIPEGYSVSREKKERFSLILESASTNQTSMYLCASSQTSGGREQFFGPGTRLTVL.

This chain connects TRBV19 to TRBJ2-1; TCRdb reports TRBD2, a call that lacks DNA to check it against. Germline loops: CDR1 LNHDA, CDR2 SQIVND (reference sequence). This CDR3 contains 13 residues. The CDR3 reads CATLAGGPNEQFF.

The V gene is TRBV6-5, the J gene TRBJ1-4. The CDR3 loop spans 16 amino acids. Germline values: CDR1 MNHEY, CDR2 SVGAGI. The CDR3: CASNQAGPEANEKLFF.

V is TRBV5-1 and J is TRBJ2-7; TCRdb names TRBD1, which stays unverified in the absence of DNA. The CDR3 loop spans 13 amino acids. Germline V gene lookup returns CDR1 SGHRS and CDR2 YFSETQ. CDR3 protein: CASSLGGVGEQYF.

The J gene is TRBJ2-1, the V gene TRBV7-9; absent DNA, TCRdb's TRBD2 call cannot be checked. The germline V gene encodes CDR1 SEHNR and CDR2 FQNEAQ (reference sequence). The CDR3 sequence is 17 residues long. The CDR3 here is CASSSRGPLPGSNEQFF.

The chain links TRBV4-3 to TRBJ1-5; the TCRdb call, TRBD1, lacks DNA for checking. The CDR3 is made up of 13 amino acids. Germline CDR1 and CDR2: LGHNA and YSLEER. The CDR3 spells CASSQDRDQPQHF.

The gene calls are TRBV12-3 or TRBV12-4 and TRBJ1-1; TCRdb designates TRBD1, a call that cannot be tested without DNA. The CDR3 extends over 16 amino acids. This CDR3 is CASSLSYRDSDTEAFF.

This rearrangement joins TRBV27 to TRBJ1-6; TCRdb names TRBD1, which stays unverified in the absence of DNA. The CDR3 has 16 residues. Germline-derived CDR1 and CDR2 are MNHEY and SMNVEV (reference sequence). The CDR3 here is CASSSRQTGVNSPLHF.

The rearrangement links TRBV18 to TRBJ1-1. This CDR3 has 15 amino acids. The germline CDR1 and CDR2 sequences are KGHSH and LQKENI. CDR3 sequence reads: CASSPTGGWNTEAFF.

CDR3 residues: CASSGDNAPLHF. V usage is TRBV7-9 and J usage is TRBJ1-6; TCRdb names TRBD1, which stays unverified in the absence of DNA. The CDR3 sequence is 12 residues long. Germline V lookup: CDR1 SEHNR, CDR2 FQNEAQ (reference sequence).

The chain employs TRBV4-3 and TRBJ2-7; lacking DNA, the TRBD1 call made by TCRdb goes unchecked. Germline V gene sequence: CDR1 LGHNA, CDR2 YSLEER. The CDR3 length is 16 residues. CDR3 region: CASSQDRLQGAYEQYF.

CDR3 residues: CSVRAEGDIQYF. The gene calls are TRBV29-1 and TRBJ2-4; the D call from TCRdb, TRBD1, cannot be confirmed without DNA. The CDR3 is 12 residues long. Germline-derived CDR1 and CDR2 are SQVTM and ANQGSEA.

J is TRBJ2-1 and V is TRBV11-2; lacking DNA, the TRBD1 call made by TCRdb goes unchecked. This CDR3 is 17 amino acids long. The V gene's germline CDR1 is SGHAT and CDR2 FQNNGV. The CDR3 spells CASSLEAGPPGYNEQFF.

V gene TRBV20-1 combines with J gene TRBJ1-2; TCRdb outputs TRBD1, but without DNA this stays unchecked. CDR1 is DFQATT and CDR2 is SNEGSKA in the germline V gene (reference sequence). This CDR3 region has 15 residues. This CDR3 reads CSARAGDTHTGGYTF.

The rearrangement joins TRBV7-9 to TRBJ1-1; TCRdb designates TRBD1, a call that cannot be tested without DNA. Germline CDR1 SEHNR, CDR2 FQNEAQ (reference sequence). The CDR3 consists of 12 residues. The CDR3 loop is CAGDTQNTEAFF.

This chain joins TRBV28 and TRBJ1-5; TCRdb designates TRBD1, a call that cannot be tested without DNA. Germline assignment: CDR1 MDHEN and CDR2 SYDVKM. This CDR3 has 15 amino acids. CDR3 region: CASSFGTGGGQPQHF.